A single sample is the source of the 27 T cell receptor beta chains below, sequenced in a study of T cells in Graves' hyperthyroidism and ophthalmopathy. Researchers took RNA transcripts and amplified the TCR beta CDR3 regions from them. When the TCR CDR3 underwent first-round RT-PCR, the HTBI primer set was used. Via MiXCR, TCRdb re-called the multiplex PCR reads, giving one row per CDR3 protein. Of over 250,000 distinct CDR3 sequences listed, about an eighth are singletons. Sequencing used blood. Every receptor here comes from a woman between 35 and 50 years old with Graves' ophthalmopathy.

At least ten counts were recorded for this clonotype. V and J are TRBV20-1 and TRBJ1-3, with D perhaps TRBD1 (5 bases). This CDR3 has 14 amino acids. Germline loops: CDR1 DFQATT, CDR2 SNEGSKA (reference sequence). V shed 5 bases and J shed 2 bases, with 13 bases lying between them. The CDR3 DNA reads as TGCAGTGCTGAAAGGGACGATCCTGGAAACACCATATATTTT. It specifies CSAERDDPGNTIYF.

The chain combines TRBV20-1 with TRBJ2-7, with D perhaps matching TRBD1 or TRBD2 (7 bases each). The V end was cut by 6 bases, the J end by 1 base, with 19 bases between. The germline V gene has CDR1 DFQATT and CDR2 SNEGSKA (reference sequence). CDR3 length: 15 amino acids. CDR3 amino acids: CSAQREGASSYEQYF. The DNA for the CDR3 is TGCAGTGCCCAGAGGGAGGGGGCTAGTTCCTACGAGCAGTACTTC.

This clonotype appeared many times. The chain recombines TRBV15 with TRBJ2-1, with D unresolved. Germline V gene lookup returns CDR1 LNHNV and CDR2 YYDKDF (reference sequence). Trimming removed 0 bases at V and 10 bases at J, with 4 bases between. This CDR3 contains 11 residues. The CDR3 loop is CATSRDWEQFF. DNA for the CDR3: TGTGCCACCAGCAGAGATTGGGAGCAGTTCTTC.

This clonotype was picked up a small number of times. CDR3 region: CASSFGSQGAQYF. For the CDR3, the DNA is TGCGCCAGCAGCTTTGGTAGCCAGGGTGCGCAGTATTTT. This sequence joins TRBV5-1 and TRBJ2-3, with a weak D call TRBD1 (5 bases). Per germline, CDR1 SGHRS and CDR2 YFSETQ. CDR3 size: 13 residues. Trimming took 2 bases from V and 10 from J, leaving 14 bases between them.

This clonotype was found many times. V usage is TRBV27 and J usage is TRBJ2-7, with 7 bases fitting TRBD1. The V and J ends lost 0 bases and 0 bases, in that order; junction bases with no gene match: 5. Germline V gene lookup returns CDR1 MNHEY and CDR2 SMNVEV (reference sequence). The CDR3 covers 16 residues. This CDR3 is CASSLSPGQASYEQYF. In nucleotides, the CDR3 is TGTGCCAGCAGTTTATCACCCGGACAGGCCTCCTACGAGCAGTACTTC.

This chain uses TRBV5-1 with TRBJ1-2, with 8 nucleotides matching TRBD1. CDR3 size: 15 residues. The germline V gene has CDR1 SGHRS and CDR2 YFSETQ. The V and J ends lost 3 bases and 10 bases, in that order; junction bases with no gene match: 14. CDR3 loop: CASSYLTGAPLFYTF. The CDR3, as DNA: TGCGCCAGCAGCTACCTGACAGGGGCCCCCCTCTTCTACACCTTC.

This clonotype has at least ten counts. The V and J genes are TRBV7-2 and TRBJ2-1; D not resolved. This CDR3 has 15 amino acids. CDR1 is SGHTA, CDR2 FQGNSA, per germline. Trimming took off 1 base at V and 0 bases at J, with 7 bases between the two ends. The CDR3 DNA reads TGTGCCAGCAGCTTAGAACTGAGCTCCTACAATGAGCAGTTCTTC. Translating gives CASSLELSSYNEQFF.

The V call is TRBV30, the J call TRBJ2-3, with D possibly TRBD1 on 6 matching bases. The germline V and J ends were trimmed by 3 bases and 2 bases, with 15 bases remaining between them. This CDR3 region has 15 residues. Germline CDR1 GTSNPN, CDR2 SVGIG (reference sequence). The CDR3, as DNA: TGTGCCTGGAGGAAGACAGGAAAGTCCACAGATACGCAGTATTTT. It codes for CAWRKTGKSTDTQYF.

The J gene is TRBJ2-1, the V gene TRBV27; D perhaps matches TRBD2 (6 bases). Between the trimmed V and J ends, which lost 0 bases and 7 bases, there was a span of 13 bases. Per germline, CDR1 MNHEY and CDR2 SMNVEV (reference sequence). CDR3 length: 15 amino acids. This chain's CDR3 is CASSLSWGGGNEQFF. In nucleotides, the CDR3 is TGTGCCAGCAGTTTATCTTGGGGTGGGGGGAATGAGCAGTTCTTC.

The V call is TRBV2, the J call TRBJ1-1, with D perhaps TRBD1 (5 bases). The CDR3 is made up of 14 amino acids. V dropped 8 bases and J dropped 1 base, with 14 bases sitting between them. Germline V gene lookup returns CDR1 SNHLY and CDR2 FYNNEI. CDR3 nucleotides: TGTGCCAGCGGGTCGGCAGGGACGAACACTGAAGCTTTCTTT. Translated, it gives CASGSAGTNTEAFF.

The chain joins TRBV9 to TRBJ2-7, with a possible D match to TRBD2 (6 bases). Trimming removed 1 base at V and 5 bases at J, with 13 bases between. This CDR3 spans 14 amino acids. Germline V gene data show CDR1 as SGDLS and CDR2 as YYNGEE. For the CDR3, the DNA is TGTGCCAGCAGCGTATCGGGAGAGGTCAACGAGCAGTACTTC. It specifies CASSVSGEVNEQYF.

This clonotype came up many times. In nucleotides, the CDR3 is TGTGCCAGCAGTGCACTAGAGGACACTGAAGCTTTCTTT. Protein sequence: CASSALEDTEAFF. This chain uses TRBV2 with TRBJ1-1; unclear D gene. V was pared by 4 bases and J by 3 bases, with 9 bases between. Germline V gene data show CDR1 as SNHLY and CDR2 as FYNNEI. This CDR3 region has 13 residues.

This chain links TRBV7-9 with TRBJ2-7; 11 positions match TRBD1. Germline V gives CDR1 SEHNR, CDR2 FQNEAQ (reference sequence). There are 16 residues in the CDR3. V gave up 3 bases and J gave up 0 bases; unmatched junction bases: 4. CDR3: CASSLAGQGASYEQYF. The CDR3 DNA follows: TGTGCCAGCAGCTTGGCTGGACAGGGGGCCTCCTACGAGCAGTACTTC.

This clonotype was seen more than once but under ten times. The chain recombines TRBV3-1 with TRBJ2-5; possible D gene TRBD1, 5 bases. The length of the CDR3 is 15 residues. Trimming removed 1 base at V and 10 bases at J, with 19 bases between. Germline CDR1 and CDR2: LGHDT and YNNKEL (reference sequence). The chain's CDR3 is CASSQGPSISGCQYF. CDR3 bases: TGTGCCAGCAGCCAAGGTCCCTCCATCTCAGGGTGCCAGTACTTC.

This sequence joins TRBV2 and TRBJ1-2, with D perhaps matching TRBD1 (6 bases). Per germline, CDR1 SNHLY and CDR2 FYNNEI. The V end lost 1 base, the J end lost 4 bases, and 10 bases lay between the germline ends. CDR3 length: 14 residues. The CDR3 is CASSEDREFYGYTF. CDR3 DNA: TGTGCCAGCAGTGAAGACAGGGAATTCTATGGCTACACCTTC. Variable domain in full (rest from reference TRBV2 and TRBJ1-2): EPEVTQTPSHQVTQMGQEVILRCVPISNHLYFYWYRQILGQKVEFLVSFYNNEISEKSEIFDDQFSVERPDGSNFTLKIRSTKLEDSAMYFCASSEDREFYGYTFGSGTRLTVV.

At least ten counts were recorded for this clonotype. V usage is TRBV7-2 and J usage is TRBJ1-1; D uncertain. Germline lookup yields CDR1 SGHTA and CDR2 FQGNSA. V was shortened by 0 bases and J by 0 bases, with 8 bases between the two germline ends. The length of the CDR3 is 15 residues. The CDR3 protein is CASSLAIRLNTEAFF. For the CDR3, the DNA is TGTGCCAGCAGCTTAGCGATCAGATTGAACACTGAAGCTTTCTTT.

In its sample, this clonotype was seen many times. This sequence joins TRBV7-8 and TRBJ2-1, with D unresolved. With 2 bases removed from V and 10 bases from J, the gap between germline ends came to 3 bases. This CDR3 spans 10 amino acids. Germline assignment: CDR1 SGHVS and CDR2 FQNEAQ. CDR3 coding DNA: TGTGCCAGCAGCTTAAGCGAGCAGTTCTTC. As protein: CASSLSEQFF.

In its sample, this clonotype was seen many times. This rearrangement joins TRBV20-1 to TRBJ2-3; the D is unclear. Trimming shortened V by 4 bases and J by 0 bases, and 11 bases separated the two germline ends. Germline CDR1 is DFQATT and CDR2 is SNEGSKA (reference sequence). The CDR3 extends over 14 amino acids. The CDR3 loop is CSAKDPSSTDTQYF. DNA for the CDR3: TGCAGTGCTAAGGACCCTTCTAGCACAGATACGCAGTATTTT.

This clonotype was picked up many times. The chain employs TRBV12-3 or TRBV12-4 and TRBJ1-2; D call uncertain. V lost 4 bases, J lost 0 bases, and 6 bases lay in between. This CDR3 spans 13 amino acids. The CDR3: CASSSRTNYGYTF. CDR3 DNA: TGTGCCAGCAGTTCGAGGACTAACTATGGCTACACCTTC.

This chain links TRBV30 with TRBJ1-4, with a weak D call TRBD1 (5 bases). CDR1 is GTSNPN and CDR2 is SVGIG in the germline V gene (reference sequence). The V end was cut by 0 bases, the J end by 5 bases, with 16 bases between. This CDR3 comprises 16 residues. CDR3 protein: CAWSVLRAGLNEKLFF. The CDR3 nucleotides read TGTGCCTGGAGTGTACTGAGGGCAGGGCTGAATGAAAAACTGTTTTTT.

Ten or more counts support this clonotype. The V gene is TRBV24-1, the J gene TRBJ1-5; TRBD1 might be the D (5 bases). Germline V lookup: CDR1 KGHDR, CDR2 SFDVKD. The CDR3 runs 17 residues. Trimming took 9 bases from V and 5 from J, leaving 25 bases between them. CDR3 coding DNA: TGTGCCACCCTACCGCAAAATAGTGAGGACAACTATCAGCCCCAGCATTTT. Its translation is CATLPQNSEDNYQPQHF.

This clonotype was observed many times. This chain joins TRBV12-3 or TRBV12-4 and TRBJ2-7; TRBD1 matches at 7 bases. The CDR3 totals 14 residues. The trim removed 5 bases at V and 1 base at J, leaving 5 bases unmatched. The CDR3 bases are TGTGCCAGCAGTCGCTCGGGACAGTCCTACGAGCAGTACTTC. Translated: CASSRSGQSYEQYF.

This clonotype was found many times. The rearrangement links TRBV28 to TRBJ2-2, with TRBD2 identical over 7 bases. Germline assignment: CDR1 MDHEN and CDR2 SYDVKM. V was clipped by 7 bases and J by 7 bases; unmatched bases: 15. The CDR3 is made up of 16 amino acids. This chain's CDR3 is CASIPQSGMYVGELFF. The DNA for the CDR3 is TGTGCCAGCATCCCCCAAAGCGGGATGTATGTCGGGGAGCTGTTTTTT.

This chain's CDR3 is CASSYTGGPAHTQYF. CDR3 nucleotide sequence: TGTGCCAGCAGTTACACCGGGGGGCCCGCACATACGCAGTATTTT. The chain recombines TRBV6-1 with TRBJ2-3; possibly TRBD2 for D (7 bases). This CDR3 is built from 15 residues. The V gene's germline CDR1 is MNHNS and CDR2 SASEGT. Trimming stripped 5 bases from V and 7 bases from J, with 19 bases between.

There are many counts of this clonotype. This sequence joins TRBV28 and TRBJ1-5, with D uncertain. This CDR3 has 12 residues. Germline loops: CDR1 MDHEN, CDR2 SYDVKM. The ends were cut back, 9 bases at V and 2 bases at J, with 8 bases in the middle. The CDR3 protein is CASQVGNQPQHF. CDR3 in DNA: TGTGCCAGTCAGGTGGGCAATCAGCCCCAGCATTTT.

V usage is TRBV19 and J usage is TRBJ1-2; TRBD1 matches at 9 bases. V dropped 8 bases and J dropped 9; count of bases not matched to a gene: 10. The CDR3 covers 13 residues. The V gene's germline CDR1 is LNHDA and CDR2 SQIVND (reference sequence). CDR3 nucleotide sequence: TGTGCCAGTGCCCGGGGACAGGGATATAGCTACACCTTC. It encodes CASARGQGYSYTF.

Notes on this clonotype: With a much larger clone just one base away, this may be a read error. The genes are TRBV5-6 and TRBJ2-1; D is ambiguous. Looked up from germline, CDR1 is SGHDT and CDR2 is YYEEEE. The CDR3 loop spans 18 amino acids. In DNA, the CDR3 is TGTGCCAGCAGCTTGTGGATGTATAGGGTAAGCTCCTGCAATGAGCAGTTCTTC. It yields the protein CASSLWMYRVSSCNEQFF. The variable domain in full, completed from reference TRBV5-6 and TRBJ2-1, reads DAGVTQSPTHLIKTRGQQVTLRCSPKSGHDTVSWYQQALGQGPQFIFQYYEEEERQRGNFPDRFSGHQFPNYSSELNVNALLLGDSALYLCASSLWMYRVSSCNEQFFGPGTRLTVL.